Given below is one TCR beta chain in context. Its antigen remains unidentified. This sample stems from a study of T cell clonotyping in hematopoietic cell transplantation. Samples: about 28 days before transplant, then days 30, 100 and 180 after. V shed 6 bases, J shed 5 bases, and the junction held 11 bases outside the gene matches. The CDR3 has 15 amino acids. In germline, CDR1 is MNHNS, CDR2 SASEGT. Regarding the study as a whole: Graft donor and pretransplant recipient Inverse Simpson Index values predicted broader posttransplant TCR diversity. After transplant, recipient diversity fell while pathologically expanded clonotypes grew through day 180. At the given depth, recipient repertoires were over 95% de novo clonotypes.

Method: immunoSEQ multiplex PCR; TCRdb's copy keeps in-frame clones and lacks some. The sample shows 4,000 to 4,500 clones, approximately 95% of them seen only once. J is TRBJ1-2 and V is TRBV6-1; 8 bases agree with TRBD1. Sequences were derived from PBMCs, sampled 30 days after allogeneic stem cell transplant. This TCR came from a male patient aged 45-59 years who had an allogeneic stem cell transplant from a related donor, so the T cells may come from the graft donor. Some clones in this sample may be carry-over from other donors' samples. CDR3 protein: CASSEPGQASYGYTF. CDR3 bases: TGTGCCAGCAGCGAACCGGGACAGGCGTCATATGGCTACACCTTC.